Sequencing of this TCR beta chain was carried out in a study of chemoradiotherapy in HPV16-positive cancers. The study's findings and limits: Candidate HPV-specific clones and E7-related TCR motifs grew in tumor during treatment.

The assay was immunoSEQ multiplex PCR, and TCRdb's table has in-frame clones only and misses some. The repertoire holds roughly 1,300 clones, with over 60% as singletons. Comment on this clone: Its matching antigen is unknown.

J gave up 2 bases and V 3 bases, and 10 bases lay outside the gene matches. The CDR3 covers 18 residues. In germline, CDR1 is ENHRY, CDR2 SYGVKD. This TCR came from a human donor with HPV-associated anogenital cancer. The sequencing used tumor tissue, collected from a patient who underwent chemoradiotherapy. The chain joins TRBV10-3 to TRBJ2-3; 11 bases fit TRBD1. The CDR3 sequence is CAISESTGTGGYTDTQYF. As DNA, the CDR3 is TGTGCCATCAGTGAATCCACCGGGACAGGGGGTTACACAGATACGCAGTATTTT.